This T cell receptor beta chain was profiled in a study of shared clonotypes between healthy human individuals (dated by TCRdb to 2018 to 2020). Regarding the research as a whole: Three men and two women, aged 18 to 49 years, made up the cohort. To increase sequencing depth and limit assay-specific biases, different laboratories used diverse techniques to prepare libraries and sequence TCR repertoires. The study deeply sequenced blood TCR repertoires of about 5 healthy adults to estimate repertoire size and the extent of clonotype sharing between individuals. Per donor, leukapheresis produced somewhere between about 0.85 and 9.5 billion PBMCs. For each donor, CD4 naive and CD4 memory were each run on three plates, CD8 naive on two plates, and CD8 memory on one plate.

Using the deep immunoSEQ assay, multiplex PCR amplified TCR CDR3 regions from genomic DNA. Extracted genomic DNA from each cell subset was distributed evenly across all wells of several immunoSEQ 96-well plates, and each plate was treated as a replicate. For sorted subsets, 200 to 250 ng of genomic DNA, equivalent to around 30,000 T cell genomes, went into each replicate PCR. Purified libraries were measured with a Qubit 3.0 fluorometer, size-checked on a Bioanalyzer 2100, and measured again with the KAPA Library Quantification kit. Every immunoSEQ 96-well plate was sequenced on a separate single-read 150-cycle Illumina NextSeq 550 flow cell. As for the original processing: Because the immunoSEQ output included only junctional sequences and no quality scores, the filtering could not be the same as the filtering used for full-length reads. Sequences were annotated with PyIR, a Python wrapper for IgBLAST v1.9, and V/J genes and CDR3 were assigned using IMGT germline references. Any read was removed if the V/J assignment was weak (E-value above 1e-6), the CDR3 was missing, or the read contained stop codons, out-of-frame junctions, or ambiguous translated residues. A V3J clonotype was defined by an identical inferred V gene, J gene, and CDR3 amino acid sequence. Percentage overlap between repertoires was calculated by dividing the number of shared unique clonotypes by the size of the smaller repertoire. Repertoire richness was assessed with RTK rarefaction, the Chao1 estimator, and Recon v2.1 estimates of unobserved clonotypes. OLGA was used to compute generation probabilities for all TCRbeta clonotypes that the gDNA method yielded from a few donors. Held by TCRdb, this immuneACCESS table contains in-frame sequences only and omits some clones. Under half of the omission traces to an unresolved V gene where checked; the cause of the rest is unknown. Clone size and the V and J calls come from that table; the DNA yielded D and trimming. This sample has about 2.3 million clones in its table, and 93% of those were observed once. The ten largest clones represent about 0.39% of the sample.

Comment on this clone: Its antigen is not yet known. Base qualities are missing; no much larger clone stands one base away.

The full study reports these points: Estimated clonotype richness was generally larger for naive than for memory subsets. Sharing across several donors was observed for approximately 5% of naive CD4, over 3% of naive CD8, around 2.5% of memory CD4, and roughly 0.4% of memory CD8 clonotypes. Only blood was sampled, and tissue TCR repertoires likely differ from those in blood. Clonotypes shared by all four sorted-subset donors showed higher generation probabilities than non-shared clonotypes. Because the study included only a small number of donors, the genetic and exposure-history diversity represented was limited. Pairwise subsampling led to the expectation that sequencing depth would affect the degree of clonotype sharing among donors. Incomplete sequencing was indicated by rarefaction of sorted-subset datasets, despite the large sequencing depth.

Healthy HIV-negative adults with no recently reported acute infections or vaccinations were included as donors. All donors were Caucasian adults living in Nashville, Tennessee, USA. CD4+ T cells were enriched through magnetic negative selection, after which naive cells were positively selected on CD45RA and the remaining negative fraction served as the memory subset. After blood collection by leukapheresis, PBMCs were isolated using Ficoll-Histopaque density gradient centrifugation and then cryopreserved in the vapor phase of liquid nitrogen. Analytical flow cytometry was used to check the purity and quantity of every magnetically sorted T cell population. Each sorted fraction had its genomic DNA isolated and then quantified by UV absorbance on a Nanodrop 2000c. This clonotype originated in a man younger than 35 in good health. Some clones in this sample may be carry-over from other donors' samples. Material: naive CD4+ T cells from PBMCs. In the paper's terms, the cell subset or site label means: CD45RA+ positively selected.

The nucleotide sequence is given as TGTGCCAGCAGCGCGGGAGGGGGAGGAGAGACCCAGTACTTC. Its protein reads: CASSAGGGGETQYF. The V and J segments used are TRBV7-3 and TRBJ2-5, with 9 central nucleotides matching TRBD2. The junction shows trimming of 5 bases on V and 4 bases on J, and the gene matches do not reach 5 bases of it. The germline V gene yields SGHTA for CDR1 and FQGTGA for CDR2. The CDR3 measures 14 amino acids from cysteine to phenylalanine. Just the 42-base CDR3 DNA is kept, in frame starting at base 1. With the rest looked up from the reference TRBV7-3 and TRBJ2-5 genes rather than sequenced, the full variable domain is GAGVSQTPSNKVTEKGKYVELRCDPISGHTALYWYRQSLGQGPEFLIYFQGTGAADDSGLPNDRFFAVRPEGSVSTLKIQRTERGDSAVYLCASSAGGGGETQYFGPGTRLLVL.